A single sample is the source of the 23 T cell receptor beta chains below, sequenced in a study of cytomegalovirus exposure and HLA in healthy donors. Use of 60 Vbeta and 13 Jbeta primers characterized the PCR. The data were produced by immunoSEQ multiplex PCR, yet TCRdb's version contains in-frame clones alone and is incomplete. The sample lists some 250,000 clones; more than 75% were seen once. Sequenced: PBMCs. These receptors came from a woman in her 40s in good health and CMV-seropositive.

The V call is TRBV18, the J call TRBJ2-7; TRBD2 aligns across 10 bases. The V segment lost 0 bases and the J segment 7 bases; nucleotides outside the gene matches: 9. Germline lookup yields CDR1 KGHSH and CDR2 LQKENI. The CDR3 totals 16 residues. CDR3 region: CASSPPGLAGGNEQYF. The DNA of the CDR3 is TGTGCCAGCTCACCACCTGGGTTAGCGGGAGGTAATGAGCAGTACTTC.

The chain employs TRBV12-5 and TRBJ1-6; no clear D. The germline V gene has CDR1 LGHNT and CDR2 FRNRAP. The ends were cut back, 8 bases at V and 0 bases at J, with 8 bases in the middle. This CDR3 has 14 residues. The CDR3 loop is CASLDSSYNSPLHF. CDR3 in DNA: TGTGCTAGTTTAGATAGCTCCTATAATTCACCCCTCCACTTT.

The genes are TRBV11-2 and TRBJ2-3, with a weak D call TRBD1 (6 bases). Germline-derived CDR1 and CDR2 are SGHAT and FQNNGV. The CDR3 loop spans 15 amino acids. V lost 1 base to trimming and J lost 4 bases, with 12 bases between them. CDR3 sequence: CASSLVGGASDTQYF. The CDR3 nucleotides read TGTGCCAGCAGCTTAGTAGGGGGAGCGTCAGATACGCAGTATTTT.

The chain is built from TRBV7-9 and TRBJ2-2, with D tentatively TRBD2 (5 bases). CDR3 size: 16 residues. Germline V gives CDR1 SEHNR, CDR2 FQNEAQ (reference sequence). V was trimmed by 3 bases and J by 1 base, leaving 12 bases between them. CDR3 loop: CASSFLTGMNTGELFF. The CDR3 DNA reads TGTGCCAGCAGCTTTTTAACGGGAATGAACACCGGGGAGCTGTTTTTT.

With regard to this clone: One end of the junction is discordant with germline, which a read error may explain. This chain links TRBV7-7 with TRBJ2-3; perhaps TRBD1 as D (6 bases). Germline V CDR1 and CDR2: SSHAT, FNYEAQ (reference sequence). This CDR3 comprises 15 residues. The CDR3 DNA sequence: TGTGCTAGCAGCTTAGTAGGGGGAAGCACAGATACGCAGTATTTT. It encodes CASSLVGGSTDTQYF.

The J gene is TRBJ1-4, the V gene TRBV21-1; TRBD1 is the table's D call and was not checked against the DNA. TRBV21-1 is marked as a pseudogene. CDR3 length: 15 residues. The DNA for the CDR3 is TGTGCCAGCAGCAAAGAGGGGACAGGGTTTGAAAAACTGTTTTTT. Translation: CASSKEGTGFEKLFF.

The rearrangement links TRBV9 to TRBJ2-5, with 8 bases lining up with TRBD1. The CDR3 consists of 18 residues. Germline V gene sequence: CDR1 SGDLS, CDR2 YYNGEE. V shed 0 bases and J 4 bases; nucleotides not matched to a gene: 14. The CDR3 reads CASSVGPRADREGETQYF. In DNA, the CDR3 is TGTGCCAGCAGCGTAGGCCCTAGAGCGGACAGGGAAGGAGAGACCCAGTACTTC.

V gene TRBV4-2 combines with J gene TRBJ2-7; 9 nucleotides match TRBD1. Germline lookup yields CDR1 LGHNA and CDR2 YNFKEQ. The CDR3 has 17 amino acids. J lost 2 bases, V lost 3 bases, and 11 bases had no gene match. Here the CDR3 DNA reads TGTGCCAGCAGCCATGCCTCCGGGACAGGGTTAACCTACGAGCAGTACTTC. This sequence encodes CASSHASGTGLTYEQYF.

This chain joins TRBV5-4 and TRBJ2-3; 9 nucleotides agree with TRBD2. The CDR3 runs 17 residues. V lost 4 bases and J lost 5; bases outside the gene matches: 14. Looked up from germline, CDR1 is SGHNT and CDR2 is YYREEE (reference sequence). As DNA, the CDR3 is TGTGCCAGCAGCCCAGGGTCGGGCGGGGGGGCGGGAGATACGCAGTATTTT. Amino acid sequence: CASSPGSGGGAGDTQYF.

The rearrangement uses TRBV29-1 and TRBJ2-1; TRBD2 aligns across 7 bases. Germline V CDR1 and CDR2: SQVTM, ANQGSEA. The CDR3 is made up of 16 amino acids. V was clipped by 8 bases and J by 4 bases; unmatched bases: 17. The CDR3 protein is CSTSAGTHLLYNEQFF. The CDR3 DNA sequence: TGCAGCACTTCAGCGGGAACACACCTCCTATACAATGAGCAGTTCTTC.

The CDR3 here is CAWSGAPTEAFF. CDR3 coding DNA: TGTGCCTGGAGTGGAGCTCCCACTGAAGCTTTCTTT. The chain has TRBV30 and TRBJ1-1; D not resolved. The CDR3 extends over 12 amino acids. V gave up 1 base and J gave up 4 bases, with 7 bases separating them. Germline V CDR1 and CDR2: GTSNPN, SVGIG (reference sequence).

The gene calls are TRBV7-9 and TRBJ2-5; D might be TRBD1 (5 bases). V lost 0 bases, J lost 3 bases, and 8 bases lay in between. Germline CDR1 reads SEHNR; CDR2 reads FQNEAQ (reference sequence). The CDR3 length is 14 residues. CDR3 in DNA: TGTGCCAGCAGCTTAGCCCCGACAGAAGAGACCCAGTACTTC. It yields the protein CASSLAPTEETQYF. Looking up the rest from reference TRBV7-9 and TRBJ2-5 gives the full variable domain: DTGVSQNPRHKITKRGQNVTFRCDPISEHNRLYWYRQTLGQGPEFLTYFQNEAQLEKSRLLSDRFSAERPKGSFSTLEIQRTEQGDSAMYLCASSLAPTEETQYFGPGTRLLVL.

On this clone itself: A junction boundary mismatches the germline segment, possibly from a read error. The chain employs TRBV7-9 and TRBJ2-7, with 9 positions matching TRBD2. Looked up from germline, CDR1 is SEHNR and CDR2 is FQNEAQ (reference sequence). This CDR3 contains 16 residues. Here the CDR3 DNA reads TGTTCCAGCAGCCTAACTACTAGCGGGCCAGCCTACGAGCAGTACTTC. Amino acids: CSSSLTTSGPAYEQYF.

V and J are TRBV6-6 and TRBJ1-6; no clear D. V was pared by 10 bases and J by 9 bases, with 16 bases between. Germline V gene sequence: CDR1 MNHNY, CDR2 SVGAGI (reference sequence). This CDR3 contains 13 residues. The DNA for the CDR3 is TGTGCCACGGAAAGGTCTGCGGGTTCACCCCTCCACTTT. Translated, it gives CATERSAGSPLHF.

J is TRBJ2-5 and V is TRBV5-1; D is unresolved. The germline gives CDR1 SGHRS, CDR2 YFSETQ. CDR3 length equals 17 residues. V lost 0 bases, J lost 5 bases, and 20 bases lay in between. The CDR3 DNA reads as TGCGCCAGCAGCTTGGTGGCGGAAGTGCGGATCTGGGAGACCCAGTACTTC. It encodes CASSLVAEVRIWETQYF.

This CDR3 is CASKTGGGSNEQFF. CDR3 nucleotide sequence: TGTGCCAGCAAAACGGGGGGTGGCTCCAATGAGCAGTTCTTC. The rearrangement uses TRBV9 and TRBJ2-1; 7 bases line up with TRBD2. Germline CDR1 SGDLS, CDR2 YYNGEE. The junction had 9 bases not matched to a gene; V was cut back by 6 bases and J by 6 bases. This CDR3 region has 14 residues.

V usage is TRBV9 and J usage is TRBJ2-5, with 9 bases aligning to TRBD2. The J call could be wrong; TRBJ2-7 is a better fit for the DNA end. Looked up from germline, CDR1 is SGDLS and CDR2 is YYNGEE. The CDR3 contains 13 residues. CDR3 nucleotide sequence: TGTGCCAGCAGCGGGACTAGCGCCTACGAGCAGTACTTC. Translation: CASSGTSAYEQYF.

The gene calls are TRBV9 and TRBJ2-1, with 7 bases fitting TRBD1. CDR3 length: 15 residues. Germline CDR1 and CDR2: SGDLS and YYNGEE. V lost 1 base and J lost 3; bases outside the gene matches: 4. CDR3 region: CASSVQGGLYNEQFF. Here the CDR3 DNA reads TGTGCCAGCAGCGTACAAGGGGGCCTCTACAATGAGCAGTTCTTC.

The genes are TRBV7-3 and TRBJ1-2; D remains ambiguous. This CDR3 spans 14 amino acids. Germline V gene sequence: CDR1 SGHTA, CDR2 FQGTGA. V was shortened by 5 bases and J by 11 bases, with 21 bases between the two germline ends. The CDR3 sequence: CASSPSHLGRSYTF. DNA of the CDR3: TGTGCCAGCAGCCCGAGCCACCTTGGGAGGTCTTACACCTTC.

The chain has TRBV19 and TRBJ2-4; TRBD2 matches 9 bases. After removal of 7 bases from V and 1 base from J, the junction contained 8 bases not matched to a gene. The CDR3 extends over 16 amino acids. Germline values: CDR1 LNHDA, CDR2 SQIVND (reference sequence). The CDR3 DNA reads as TGTGCCAGTACGGTAGCGGGAGATCTGGCCAAAAACATTCAGTACTTC. Translation: CASTVAGDLAKNIQYF.

The chain couples TRBV7-3 to TRBJ2-2; 7 nucleotides match TRBD2. From germline, CDR1 is SGHTA and CDR2 FQGTGA. Trimming at V came to 4 bases and at J to 1 base, leaving 6 bases not matched to a gene. This CDR3 has 16 residues. CDR3 nucleotide sequence: TGTGCCAGCAGCTCCCTTCCGGGGGGGAACACCGGGGAGCTGTTTTTT. Encoded protein: CASSSLPGGNTGELFF.

The chain carries TRBV30 and TRBJ1-5, with a weak D call TRBD1 (6 bases). The CDR3 is 13 amino acids. Per germline, CDR1 GTSNPN and CDR2 SVGIG (reference sequence). With 7 bases removed from V and 0 bases from J, the gap between germline ends came to 10 bases. CDR3 bases: TGTGCCTACCAGGGGTATAGCAATCAGCCCCAGCATTTT. This sequence encodes CAYQGYSNQPQHF.

The chain recombines TRBV19 with TRBJ2-3; TRBD2 agrees at 8 bases. This CDR3 region has 14 residues. CDR1 is LNHDA, CDR2 SQIVND, per germline (reference sequence). With V trimmed by 5 bases and J by 5 bases, 6 bases remained unmatched. The CDR3 coding sequence is TGTGCCAGTAGTCTTCCGGGGGGGGAAGATACGCAGTATTTT. It encodes CASSLPGGEDTQYF. The complete variable domain, with remaining parts taken from reference TRBV19 and TRBJ2-3, reads DGGITQSPKYLFRKEGQNVTLSCEQNLNHDAMYWYRQDPGQGLRLIYYSQIVNDFQKGDIAEGYSVSREKKESFPLTVTSAQKNPTAFYLCASSLPGGEDTQYFGPGTRLTVL.